This TCR beta chain is drawn from a study of naive CD8 T cells in extremely preterm neonates. The method was immunoSEQ multiplex PCR; TCRdb's version includes in-frame clones alone and lacks a portion of them. Here the sample spans around 23,000 clones, about 87% being singletons. Extremely preterm births at about 22-27 weeks of gestation supplied the samples. Overall study results and limits: Preterm neonates had significantly lower iChao1 richness than other age groups. Preterm infants showed shorter CDR3s, fewer N additions and less trimming than older groups.

About this clone itself: Its antigen is currently unknown.

What was sequenced was naive CD8+ T cells from cord blood. The receptor's source is a boy who was born preterm.

The CDR3 bases are TGTGCCAGCAGCTTCGACAGTGGAAACACCATATATTTT. This codes for CASSFDSGNTIYF. This rearrangement joins TRBV5-5 to TRBJ1-3; TRBD1 is a possible D gene (5 bases). Germline-derived CDR1 and CDR2 are SGHKS and YYEKEE (reference sequence). The V end was cut by 2 bases, the J end by 3 bases, with 6 bases between. The CDR3 runs to 13 residues.